This T cell receptor beta chain was retrieved from a study of shared clonotypes between healthy human individuals. V gave up 4 bases and J gave up 2 bases, with 8 bases separating them. CDR1 is SGDLS, CDR2 YYNGEE, per germline. The CDR3 totals 13 residues. Genomic DNA belonging to each subset was distributed in equal measure over several immunoSEQ plates. TCRdb's table, derived via immunoSEQ multiplex PCR, lists solely in-frame clones and lacks some. The data show about 2.4 million clones, approximately 94% seen once. Sequenced: naive CD4+ T cells sorted from blood. Subset meaning: CD45RA+ positively selected. This chain joins TRBV9 and TRBJ2-3, with D uncertain. This TCR was sampled from a man between 18 and 29 years old in good health. CDR3 region: CASSLIPTDTQYF. The CDR3 nucleotides are TGTGCCAGCAGCTTGATCCCCACAGATACGCAGTATTTT.